This record concerns one TCR beta chain sequence. What it binds is unknown. This sample is part of a study of T-cell memory formation after mild COVID-19. Study outcomes and limitations: Proof of SARS-CoV-2 specificity was absent for the second-wave clones that crested on day 37. Cross-reactive memory seemingly joined, as some responding clones were found in pre-infection memory. Chiefly within CM and EM were the contracting CD4+ clones; CD8+ ones were within EMRA.

The 5'RACE method, run with constant-segment primers, produced TCR alpha and TCR beta cDNA libraries (carrying sample barcodes and UMIs). Via MiXCR, TCRdb re-called the 5' RACE reads, giving one row per CDR3 protein. The top ten hold under 25% of the sample, which has approximately 400,000 distinct CDR3 sequences, 15% to 20% seen once. This TCR derives from a man aged 18 to 29 who had mild COVID-19 (a few samples of this study predate the infection). Cell type and time point are not known. Material: PBMCs or a T cell subset sorted from them (not recorded which).

In DNA, the CDR3 is TGCAGTGCTAGATCCCCAGGTTGGTCCTACGAGCAGTACTTC. Translation gives CSARSPGWSYEQYF. The chain couples TRBV20-1 to TRBJ2-7, with no clear D. The germline CDR1 and CDR2 sequences are DFQATT and SNEGSKA (reference sequence). V was cut by 2 bases and J by 1 base, with 12 bases left in between. The CDR3 length is 14 residues.